These T cell receptor beta chains were read from a single sample in a study of T-cell reconstitution after alpha-beta-depleted transplantation in children. TCRdb redid the calling of the PCR reads with MiXCR, one entry per CDR3 protein. The sample holds about a million distinct CDR3 sequences, about 29% seen once. The specimen was PBMCs, mostly from graft donor cells, collected 360 days after TCRalphabeta/CD19-depleted stem cell transplant. The origin of the receptors is a boy in the first two years of life who had a stem cell transplant for SCID, so the T cells may come from the graft donor. Both conserved end residues are part of each CDR3. D genes are given only for firm matches. Not all rows give a size; the values are once, few, many and, for expanded clones, a class.

J,D,size,V,DNA,CDR3
TRBJ2-1,TRBD2,many,TRBV6-2/TRBV6-3,TGTGCCAGCAGTCATGGACTAGCGGGGAGCTCCTACAATGAGCAGTTCTTC,CASSHGLAGSSYNEQFF
TRBJ1-4,TRBD1,few,TRBV15,TGTGCCACCAGCAGAGATTGGGGGACAGAGATTGCAACTAATGAAAAACTGTTTTTT,CATSRDWGTEIATNEKLFF
TRBJ1-1,TRBD1,.,TRBV12-3/TRBV12-4,TGTGCCAGCAGTTTTACACGACAGGGGTTGAACACTGAAGCTTTCTTT,CASSFTRQGLNTEAFF
TRBJ1-1,.,.,TRBV29-1,TGCAGCGTTGAAGTCAACAGGAAGCCCACTGAAGCTTTCTTT,CSVEVNRKPTEAFF
TRBJ2-2,.,.,TRBV7-2,TGTGCCAGCAGCTTAGTACGTGGGGCGCCGTCCGACGGGGAGCTGTTTTTT,CASSLVRGAPSDGELFF
TRBJ1-1,.,few,TRBV20-1,TGCAGTGCTAGAGTACAAGGCACTGAAGCTTTCTTT,CSARVQGTEAFF
TRBJ1-5,.,.,TRBV19,TGTGCCAGTAGCCGAACAAGGGACGACAATCAGCCCCAGCATTTT,CASSRTRDDNQPQHF
TRBJ1-5,.,few,TRBV5-1,TGCGCCAGCAGCTTGCTAGGGGGAAGCAATCAGCCCCAGCATTTT,CASSLLGGSNQPQHF
TRBJ2-1,TRBD2,many,TRBV12-3/TRBV12-4,TGTGCCAGCAGTTTGGGGCTAGCGGGGGGGAATGAGCAGTTCTTC,CASSLGLAGGNEQFF
TRBJ1-1,.,few,TRBV3-1,TGTGCCAGCAGCCAAGATGAACAGATAAAGAACACTGAAGCTTTCTTT,CASSQDEQIKNTEAFF
TRBJ2-6,.,few,TRBV7-2,TGTGCCAGCAGCTTAGTCGCAACCGCTGGGGCCAACGTCCTGACTTTC,CASSLVATAGANVLTF
TRBJ1-6,.,few,TRBV12-3/TRBV12-4,TGTGCCAGCAGTGGGGGAACCCTCCACTTT,CASSGGTLHF
TRBJ2-7,TRBD1,few,TRBV28,TGTGCCAGCAGTTTATGGGGACAGTTCGCCTACGAGCAGTACTTC,CASSLWGQFAYEQYF
TRBJ2-3,.,.,TRBV5-4,TGTGCCAGCAGCCCCCACAGCTCAGATACGCAGTATTTT,CASSPHSSDTQYF
TRBJ2-4,.,few,TRBV28,TGTGCCAGCAGCCCCACTTGGGTAGCCAAAAACATTCAGTACTTC,CASSPTWVAKNIQYF
TRBJ2-1,.,.,TRBV5-1,TGCGCCAGCCGCCCGGACATTCCCGTCAATGAGCAGTTCTTC,CASRPDIPVNEQFF
TRBJ1-1,.,.,TRBV12-3/TRBV12-4,TGTGCCAGCAGATCCTCCGGGACGAACACTGAAGCTTTCTTT,CASRSSGTNTEAFF
TRBJ2-7,.,many,TRBV2,TGTGCCAGCAGTGAGTATGGACCACACTCCTACGAGCAGTACTTC,CASSEYGPHSYEQYF
TRBJ2-7,.,few,TRBV5-1,TGCGCCAGCAGCGGCCTGAGTGGGTCGGAGGAGCAGTACTTC,CASSGLSGSEEQYF
TRBJ2-7,TRBD2,few,TRBV4-2,TGTGCCAGCAGCCAAAGAGGCGGGAGCTCCTACGAGCAGTACTTC,CASSQRGGSSYEQYF
TRBJ1-1,.,few,TRBV5-5,TGTGCCAGCAGCTCCTACTGGGTAGCTACGAACACTGAAGCTTTCTTT,CASSSYWVATNTEAFF
TRBJ2-5,.,.,TRBV7-9,TGTGCCAGCAGCGAGACCGGGGTGCCCCAAGAGACCCAGTACTTC,CASSETGVPQETQYF
TRBJ2-3,TRBD2,few,TRBV20-1,TGCAGTGCCACGGGACTAGCGGACCCCACAAATACGCAGTATTTT,CSATGLADPTNTQYF
TRBJ1-4,TRBD1,.,TRBV7-3,TGTGCCAGCAGCACCGAGGACAGGGGGCGGTCTGAAAAACTGTTTTTT,CASSTEDRGRSEKLFF
TRBJ2-3,.,.,TRBV6-1,TGTGCCAGCAGTCCCCTCGGTGGAATGATGGGAGCAGATACGCAGTATTTT,CASSPLGGMMGADTQYF
TRBJ1-2,.,few,TRBV2,TGTGCCAGCAGTGAAGGGGGGAGAGTGAAAACCTTC,CASSEGGRVKTF
TRBJ2-2,TRBD1,few,TRBV5-1,TGCGCCAGCAGCCTAACTAGCTGGACAGGGGTGGCCGGGGAGCTGTTTTTT,CASSLTSWTGVAGELFF